The TCR beta chain under discussion was sequenced for a study of blood T cell repertoires in COVID-19. About the study: The United States, Italy and Spain supplied acute and convalescent COVID-19 samples. Sources were T cells, B-cell-depleted T cells, or PBMCs; the material itself was cDNA or gDNA.

The germline gives CDR1 SGHRS, CDR2 YFSETQ. This CDR3 is built from 17 residues. Deletions cut 1 base from V and 3 bases from J, with 16 bases between. In the authors' methods: Estimated nucleated cell counts came from reference gene primer amplification. The method was immunoSEQ multiplex PCR; TCRdb's version includes in-frame clones alone and lacks a portion of them. V and J calls and clone size are given by that table; D and trimming were obtained from the DNA. The table lists 140,000 or so clones, 80% of them singletons, with 3.5% in the top ten. This clone was seen a few times. This TCR was sampled from a man between 65 and 80 years old who had recovered from COVID-19. The chain uses TRBV5-1 and TRBJ2-2, with no clear D. Input material: peripheral blood. The CDR3 bases are TGCGCCAGCAGCTTGTTTGGTCCACACCAGGACACCGGGGAGCTGTTTTTT. It translates to CASSLFGPHQDTGELFF.